Listed below are T cell receptor beta chains from one sample, sequenced in a study of T cell responses to AZD1222 COVID-19 vaccine. Clones were sequenced by immunoSEQ multiplex PCR, and TCRdb holds only the in-frame ones, with some missing. This table has approximately 110,000 clones, roughly 91% appearing once. The input for sequencing was peripheral blood, taken on day 0 of AZD1222 vaccination. The receptor source for this set is an adult in good health. CDR3s include the opening cysteine and the closing phenylalanine or tryptophan. The order of the fields is D gene, V gene, J gene, clone size, CDR3 length, CDR3 protein, CDR3 DNA. A D gene is named only where the DNA matches it firmly. Expanded clones are given a class, and other clones once, few, many or no size at all.

-,TRBV27,TRBJ1-2,few,12,CAIVDRHYGYTF,TGTGCCATCGTGGACAGACACTATGGCTACACCTTC
-,TRBV7-2,TRBJ1-6,-,13,CASSRGGNSPLHF,TGTGCCAGCAGCCGGGGGGGCAATTCACCCCTCCACTTT
-,TRBV18,TRBJ2-2,few,12,CASSPSGPELFF,TGTGCCAGCTCACCCTCCGGGCCCGAGCTGTTTTTT
TRBD1,TRBV27,TRBJ2-3,-,16,CASSLRDRGRPDTQYF,TGTGCCAGCAGTTTGAGGGACAGGGGGCGGCCAGATACGCAGTATTTT
TRBD2,TRBV18,TRBJ2-5,-,13,CASSPLGRETQYF,TGTGCCAGCTCACCACTCGGGAGGGAGACCCAGTACTTC
-,TRBV11-2,TRBJ2-7,many,15,CASSRDSGARYEQYF,TGTGCCAGCAGCCGTGATAGTGGGGCGAGATACGAGCAGTACTTC
-,TRBV6-1,TRBJ1-5,-,13,CASSESGRQPQHF,TGTGCCAGCAGTGAATCTGGGAGACAGCCCCAGCATTTT
-,TRBV5-4,TRBJ2-7,-,14,CASSLPRGKSEQYF,TGTGCCAGCAGCTTGCCGCGGGGAAAGAGCGAGCAGTACTTC
TRBD2,TRBV4-1,TRBJ2-7,-,15,CASSPRTSGSSEQYF,TGCGCCAGCAGCCCCCGGACTAGCGGGAGTTCCGAGCAGTACTTC
-,TRBV11-1,TRBJ2-1,-,16,CASSLTTVGVLSEQFF,TGTGCCAGCAGCTTAACGACAGTTGGGGTGTTATCTGAGCAGTTCTTC
-,TRBV10-3,TRBJ2-5,-,13,CAISATAKETQYF,TGTGCCATCAGTGCGACGGCCAAAGAGACCCAGTACTTC
-,TRBV30,TRBJ2-3,once,13,CAWSVSLTDTQYF,TGTGCCTGGAGTGTAAGTCTGACAGATACGCAGTATTTT
-,TRBV21-1,TRBJ2-5,once,14,CASRTVTGDETQYF,TGTGCCAGCAGGACCGTAACAGGGGACGAGACCCAGTACTTC
-,TRBV18,TRBJ2-7,few,15,CASSTGAAQSNEQYF,TGTGCCAGCTCGACCGGGGCAGCCCAATCAAATGAGCAGTACTTC
-,TRBV18,TRBJ1-2,-,16,CASSPTLDSDYYGYTF,TGTGCCAGCTCACCCACCTTGGACAGCGATTACTATGGCTACACCTTC
-,TRBV11-2,TRBJ2-7,-,16,CASSLAPLGGRYEQYF,TGTGCCAGCAGCTTAGCCCCCCTAGGGGGGAGGTACGAGCAGTACTTC
TRBD2,TRBV3-1/TRBV3-2,TRBJ2-7,-,14,CASSLTSGRDEQYF,TGTGCCAGCAGCCTGACTAGCGGGAGAGACGAGCAGTACTTC
-,TRBV28,TRBJ2-1,-,14,CASSLRQSYNEQFF,TGTGCCAGCAGTTTAAGACAGTCCTACAATGAGCAGTTCTTC
-,TRBV6-5,TRBJ1-3,-,14,CASSLTGPGNTIYF,TGTGCCAGCAGTCTTACAGGCCCGGGAAACACCATATATTTT
-,TRBV7-6,TRBJ1-6,-,15,CASRLGQGTNSPLHF,TGTGCCAGCAGGTTAGGGCAGGGTACCAATTCACCCCTCCACTTT
TRBD1,TRBV27,TRBJ1-1,few,15,CASSTSGTGNTEAFF,TGTGCCAGCAGTACCTCGGGGACAGGTAACACTGAAGCTTTCTTT
-,TRBV18,TRBJ1-3,-,16,CASSPLTGYSGNTIYF,TGTGCCAGCTCACCACTGACCGGCTACTCTGGAAACACCATATATTTT
TRBD1,TRBV7-8,TRBJ2-1,-,15,CASSATGGSYNEQFF,TGTGCCAGCAGCGCCACAGGGGGCTCCTACAATGAGCAGTTCTTC
-,TRBV11-2,TRBJ1-1,few,15,CASSSRGLINTEAFF,TGTGCCAGCAGCTCTAGAGGGCTGATAAACACTGAAGCTTTCTTT
-,TRBV7-8,TRBJ2-5,-,14,CASSTRGAGETQYF,TGTGCCAGCAGCACCCGGGGGGCTGGAGAGACCCAGTACTTC
-,TRBV29-1,TRBJ1-2,-,13,CSVELRVGGGYTF,TGCAGCGTTGAGCTGAGGGTTGGCGGTGGCTACACCTTC
TRBD1,TRBV5-1,TRBJ1-3,few,14,CASSWDSSGNTIYF,TGCGCCAGCAGTTGGGACAGCTCTGGAAACACCATATATTTT